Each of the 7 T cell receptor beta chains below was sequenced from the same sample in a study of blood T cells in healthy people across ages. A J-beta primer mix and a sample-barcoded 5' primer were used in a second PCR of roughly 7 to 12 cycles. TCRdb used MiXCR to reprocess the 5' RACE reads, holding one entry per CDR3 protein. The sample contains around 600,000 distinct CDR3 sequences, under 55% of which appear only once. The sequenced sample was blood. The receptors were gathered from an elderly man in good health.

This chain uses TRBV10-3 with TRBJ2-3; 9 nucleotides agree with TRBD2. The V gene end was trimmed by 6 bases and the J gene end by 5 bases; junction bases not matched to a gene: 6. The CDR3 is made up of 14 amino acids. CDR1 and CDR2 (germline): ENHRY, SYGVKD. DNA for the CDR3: TGTGCCATCAGGCCTAGCGGGACCAGAGATACGCAGTATTTT. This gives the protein CAIRPSGTRDTQYF.

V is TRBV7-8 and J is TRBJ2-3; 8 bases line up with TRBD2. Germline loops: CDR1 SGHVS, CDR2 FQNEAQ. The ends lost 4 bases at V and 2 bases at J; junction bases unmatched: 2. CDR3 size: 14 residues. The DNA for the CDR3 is TGTGCCAGCAGCTGGACTAGCCACACAGATACGCAGTATTTT. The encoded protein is CASSWTSHTDTQYF.

For the CDR3, the DNA is TGTGCCAGCAGCTCCATTGGGACAGGGGGCGGGAAGACCCAGTACTTC. Protein: CASSSIGTGGGKTQYF. This sequence joins TRBV11-2 and TRBJ2-7; 12 nucleotides match TRBD1. With the DNA end fitting TRBJ2-5 better, the J assignment may be wrong. The CDR3 is 16 residues long. Germline values: CDR1 SGHAT, CDR2 FQNNGV.

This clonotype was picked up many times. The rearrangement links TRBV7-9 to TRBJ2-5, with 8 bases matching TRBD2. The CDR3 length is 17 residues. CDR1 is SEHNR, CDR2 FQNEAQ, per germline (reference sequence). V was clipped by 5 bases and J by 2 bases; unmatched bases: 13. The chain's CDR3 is CASSADLGGRYQETQYF. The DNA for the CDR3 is TGTGCCAGCAGCGCAGACTTGGGCGGGAGGTATCAAGAGACCCAGTACTTC.

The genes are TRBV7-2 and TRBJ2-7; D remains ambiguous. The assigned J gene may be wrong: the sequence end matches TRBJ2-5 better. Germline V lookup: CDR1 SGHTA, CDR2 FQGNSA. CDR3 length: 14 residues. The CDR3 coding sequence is TGTGCCAGCAGCTTTGGTAACTGGCGAGAGACCCAGTACTTC. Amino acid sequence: CASSFGNWRETQYF.

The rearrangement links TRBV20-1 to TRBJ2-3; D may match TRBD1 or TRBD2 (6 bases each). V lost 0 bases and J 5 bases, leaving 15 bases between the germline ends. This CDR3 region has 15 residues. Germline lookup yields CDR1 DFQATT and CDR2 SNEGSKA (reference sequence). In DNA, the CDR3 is TGCAGTGCTAGAGATCGAGGGGGAGGAATAGATACGCAGTATTTT. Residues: CSARDRGGGIDTQYF.

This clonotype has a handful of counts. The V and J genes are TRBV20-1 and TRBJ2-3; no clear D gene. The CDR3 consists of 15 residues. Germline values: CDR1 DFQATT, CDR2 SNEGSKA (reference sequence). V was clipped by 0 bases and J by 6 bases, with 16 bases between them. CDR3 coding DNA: TGCAGTGCTAGAGATGGGAAGGCAGGAGAGGATACGCAGTATTTT. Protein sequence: CSARDGKAGEDTQYF.